This T cell receptor (beta chain) was recorded in a study of blood T cell repertoires in COVID-19. Study context: T cells, B-cell-depleted T cells, or PBMCs provided the cDNA or gDNA that served as material.

Trimming at V came to 1 base and at J to 1 base, leaving 9 bases not matched to a gene. Germline-derived CDR1 and CDR2 are MNHNS and SASEGT. CDR3 length: 17 residues. Participants were placed into cohorts based on the clinical history they reported. Exposed participants came across a COVID-19 case within 2 weeks before study entry. Libraries were prepared by immunoSEQ multiplex PCR; TCRdb keeps only in-frame clonotypes and omits some of them. Among hundreds of thousands of clones listed, just under 90% were seen once. The V call is TRBV6-1, the J call TRBJ1-2; 7 nucleotides agree with TRBD1. The source of this sequence is a woman between 45 and 60 years old who had been exposed to COVID-19. Sequencing input: PBMCs or T cells enriched from blood (not recorded which). CDR3 sequence: CASSEVEGAIFNYGYTF. The CDR3 DNA reads TGTGCCAGCAGTGAAGTAGAGGGGGCGATTTTTAACTATGGCTACACCTTC.